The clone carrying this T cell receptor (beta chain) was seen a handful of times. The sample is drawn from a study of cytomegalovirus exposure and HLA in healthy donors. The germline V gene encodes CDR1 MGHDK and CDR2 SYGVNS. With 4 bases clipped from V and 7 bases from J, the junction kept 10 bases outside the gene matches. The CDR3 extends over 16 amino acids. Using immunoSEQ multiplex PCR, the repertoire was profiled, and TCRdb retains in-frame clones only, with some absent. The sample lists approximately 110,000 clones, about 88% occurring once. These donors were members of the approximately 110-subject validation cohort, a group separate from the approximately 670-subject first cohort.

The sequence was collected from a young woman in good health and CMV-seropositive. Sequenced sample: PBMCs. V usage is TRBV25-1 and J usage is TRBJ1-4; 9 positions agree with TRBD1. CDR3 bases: TGTGCCAGCAGTGTGCCTCCGGGACAGGGACCTGAAAAACTGTTTTTT. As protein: CASSVPPGQGPEKLFF.